This T cell receptor (beta chain) was profiled in a study of blood T cell repertoires in COVID-19. Study-level information: The United States, Italy and Spain provided the acute and convalescent COVID-19 samples. PBMCs, B-cell-depleted T cells, or T cells provided the cDNA or gDNA that made up the material.

In the authors' methods: Reference gene primers were amplified, and this amplification served to estimate nucleated cell counts. Profiling relied on immunoSEQ multiplex PCR, and the TCRdb table lists in-frame clones only, not all of them. D and trimming come from the DNA, and the V and J calls and clone size come from that table. Of about 170,000 clones listed, about 92% are singletons. Seattle's cohort entered during active infection and was followed longitudinally. CDR3 length: 15 residues. In germline, CDR1 is MDHEN, CDR2 SYDVKM. Trimming cost V 4 bases and J 2 bases, with 15 bases left between them.

The sequenced sample was peripheral blood. V usage is TRBV28 and J usage is TRBJ2-7, with unresolved D. The TCR sequence derives from a man under 40 with COVID-19, enrolled during active disease. The CDR3 DNA is TGTGCCAGCAGTTCCCGGGTCTCCCGGACCTACGAGCAGTACTTC. Translating gives CASSSRVSRTYEQYF.